This T cell receptor beta chain was identified during a study of Graves' ophthalmopathy and Graves' hyperthyroidism. Findings and limits, study-wide: The model reached approximately 67% sensitivity and 72.22% specificity for predicting ophthalmopathy progression.

The authors amplified TCR beta CDR3 regions, and they did so from RNA transcripts for repertoire sequencing. Second-round multiplex PCR came after first-round RT-PCR with HTBI primers. TCRdb re-analysed the multiplex PCR reads in MiXCR, keeping a single row per CDR3 protein. Of 52,000 or so distinct CDR3 sequences in the sample, less than 65% were seen once. The CDR3 has 16 residues. V trimming: 6 bases; J trimming: 2 bases; junction bases outside the gene matches: 7. CDR1 is SGHTA, CDR2 FQGNSA, per germline. Moderate-to-severe activity, CAS at least 3, NOSPECS at least 4 and duration under 3 months characterized donors with ophthalmopathy. Enrollment excluded any patients with other autoimmune diseases, uncontrolled infections, pregnancy or lactation. PBMCs came from 10 ml of fresh peripheral blood. Of note for this clonotype: Its cognate antigen is unknown.

Sequenced material: peripheral blood. The sequence was obtained from an adult woman with Graves' ophthalmopathy. The chain employs TRBV7-2 and TRBJ2-7; 13 bases agree with TRBD2. Written as DNA, the CDR3 is TGTGCCAGCAGGAAGGGGGGGACTAGCGGGACCTACGAGCAGTACTTC. As protein: CASRKGGTSGTYEQYF. The complete variable domain, with remaining parts taken from reference TRBV7-2 and TRBJ2-7, reads GAGVSQSPSNKVTEKGKDVELRCDPISGHTALYWYRQSLGQGLEFLIYFQGNSAPDKSGLPSDRFSAERTGGSVSTLTIQRTQQEDSAVYLCASRKGGTSGTYEQYFGPGTRLTVT.